The entry below gives a single T cell receptor (beta chain) sequence along with its context. Its target is unknown. The junction shows a germline mismatch at one end, possibly a read error. PCR was performed a second time for about 7 to 11 cycles using a sample-barcoded 5' primer and a J-beta primer mix. A single record per CDR3 protein comes from TCRdb applying MiXCR to the 5' RACE reads. The sample includes 1.5 million to 2 million distinct CDR3 sequences, roughly 30% of them seen just once. The source of the sample is a study of blood T cells in healthy people across ages. Notes on the study in general: There was a strong correlation between TCR beta diversity and naive T cell percentage.

The TCR comes from a woman aged 25 to 45 in good health. Sequenced sample: blood.

CDR3 loop: CVWKSGRIDTQYF. In nucleotides, the CDR3 is TGTGTCTGGAAGAGCGGGAGAATAGATACGCAGTATTTT. The rearrangement joins TRBV30 to TRBJ2-3; 8 nucleotides agree with TRBD2. Germline V gives CDR1 GTSNPN, CDR2 SVGIG (reference sequence). This CDR3 comprises 13 residues.